A selection of T cell receptor beta chains follows, all from one sample in a study of cytomegalovirus exposure and HLA in healthy donors. Sequencing used immunoSEQ multiplex PCR; TCRdb keeps in-frame clones, though not all of them. The sample has about 210,000 clones, 70% to 80% seen once. The specimen sequenced was PBMCs. The source of these receptors is a male donor in good health and CMV-seropositive. Both conserved end residues are part of each CDR3. Each record gives: CDR3 protein, CDR3 DNA, V gene, J gene, CDR3 length, clone size, D gene. D genes are given only for firm matches. Only some rows state a clone size, as once, few, many or a class for expanded clones.

cdr3_aa: CASASTGGWIDRTYEQYF
cdr3_nt: TGTGCCAGCGCGTCTACAGGGGGTTGGATTGACCGCACCTACGAGCAGTACTTC
v_call: TRBV11-3
j_call: TRBJ2-7
cdr3_length: 18
clone_size: .
d_call: TRBD1

cdr3_aa: CASSLGETHEAFF
cdr3_nt: TGCGCCAGCAGCTTGGGGGAGACACATGAAGCTTTCTTT
v_call: TRBV5-1
j_call: TRBJ1-1
cdr3_length: 13
clone_size: .
d_call: .

cdr3_aa: CASSDGTEQYF
cdr3_nt: TGTGCCAGCAGTGACGGGACAGAGCAGTACTTC
v_call: TRBV6-1
j_call: TRBJ2-7
cdr3_length: 11
clone_size: .
d_call: .

cdr3_aa: CASSEAYRAYEQYF
cdr3_nt: TGTGCCAGCAGCGAGGCTTACAGGGCCTACGAGCAGTACTTC
v_call: TRBV11-2
j_call: TRBJ2-7
cdr3_length: 14
clone_size: once
d_call: .

cdr3_aa: CASNFRGDNEKLFF
cdr3_nt: TGTGCCAGCAATTTCAGGGGGGATAATGAAAAACTGTTTTTT
v_call: TRBV2
j_call: TRBJ1-4
cdr3_length: 14
clone_size: .
d_call: TRBD1

cdr3_aa: CASSLRAGASTDTQYF
cdr3_nt: TGTGCCAGCAGCTTAAGAGCGGGGGCTAGCACAGATACGCAGTATTTT
v_call: TRBV7-2
j_call: TRBJ2-3
cdr3_length: 16
clone_size: .
d_call: TRBD2

cdr3_aa: CAISGRGSTDTQYF
cdr3_nt: TGTGCCATCAGTGGGCGGGGGAGCACAGATACGCAGTATTTT
v_call: TRBV10-3
j_call: TRBJ2-3
cdr3_length: 14
clone_size: .
d_call: TRBD2

cdr3_aa: CASSEGLSGYNEQFF
cdr3_nt: TGTGCCAGCTCTGAGGGGCTTAGCGGCTACAATGAGCAGTTCTTC
v_call: TRBV6-6
j_call: TRBJ2-1
cdr3_length: 15
clone_size: .
d_call: .

cdr3_aa: CASSAARGLGNTIYF
cdr3_nt: TGTGCCAGCAGCGCCGCCAGGGGGCTCGGAAACACCATATATTTT
v_call: TRBV9
j_call: TRBJ1-3
cdr3_length: 15
clone_size: .
d_call: TRBD1

cdr3_aa: CASILGGEWTEAFF
cdr3_nt: TGTGCCAGTATTCTGGGGGGGGAGTGGACTGAAGCTTTCTTT
v_call: TRBV19
j_call: TRBJ1-1
cdr3_length: 14
clone_size: .
d_call: .